The next 22 T cell receptor beta chains were all read from a single sample in a study of response to subunit inactivated influenza vaccine. TCRdb independently ran MiXCR on the RT-PCR reads; one entry per CDR3 protein. The table shows 650,000 to 850,000 distinct CDR3 sequences, with about 15% occurring only once. Sequenced material: PBMCs from blood, taken 14 days before vaccination. These receptors all come from a man aged 50 to 59 who received an inactivated influenza vaccine.

This chain joins TRBV6-2 or TRBV6-3 and TRBJ2-4, with 9 bases fitting TRBD1. The CDR3 length is 14 residues. Germline-derived CDR1 and CDR2 are MNHEY and SVGEGT. V was pared by 8 bases and J by 6 bases, with 8 bases of the junction left unmatched. The CDR3 DNA reads TGTGCCAGCCAAAAATCGACAGGGGGAAACATTCAGTACTTC. Translated, it gives CASQKSTGGNIQYF.

This clonotype appeared a few times. The chain recombines TRBV7-2 with TRBJ2-1; no clear D. Germline CDR1 and CDR2: SGHTA and FQGNSA. Trimming took 8 bases from V and 4 from J, leaving 15 bases between them. The CDR3 has 14 residues. The chain's CDR3 is CASGKGVNYNEQFF. The CDR3 region has the DNA TGTGCCAGCGGGAAAGGCGTGAATTACAATGAGCAGTTCTTC.

This clonotype appeared a single time. V and J are TRBV11-2 and TRBJ2-5; a weak D match, TRBD2 (5 bases). The germline CDR1 and CDR2 sequences are SGHAT and FQNNGV. The CDR3 contains 15 residues. V was cut by 2 bases and J by 0 bases, with 10 bases left in between. The CDR3 spells CASSLFPGNQETQYF. In DNA form, the CDR3 reads TGTGCCAGCAGCTTATTCCCGGGGAACCAAGAGACCCAGTACTTC.

This clonotype was counted between two and nine times. V is TRBV15 and J is TRBJ2-7; 11 bases are a match to TRBD1. Germline CDR1 reads LNHNV; CDR2 reads YYDKDF (reference sequence). The junction had 12 bases not matched to a gene; V was cut back by 2 bases and J by 3 bases. The CDR3 has 18 amino acids. The CDR3 DNA is TGTGCCACCAGCAGATCTCATGACCGGGACAGGGGGAACTACGAGCAGTACTTC. This translates into CATSRSHDRDRGNYEQYF.

The CDR3 DNA reads TGTGCCAGCAGCCAGGGGCTAGCAAGGGAGCAGTACTTC. Translated, it gives CASSQGLAREQYF. V usage is TRBV14 and J usage is TRBJ2-7; D might be TRBD1 or TRBD2, each matching 5 bases. This CDR3 is built from 13 residues. The V gene lost 3 bases and the J gene lost 7 bases, with 13 bases spanning the gap. CDR1 is SGHDN, CDR2 FVKESK, per germline.

The chain employs TRBV6-1 and TRBJ2-7; possibly TRBD2 for D (5 bases). With 6 bases removed from V and 0 bases from J, the gap between germline ends came to 9 bases. Germline lookup yields CDR1 MNHNS and CDR2 SASEGT. The CDR3 has 13 amino acids. CDR3 sequence (DNA): TGTGCCAGCAGGGCGGGCCCCTCCTACGAGCAGTACTTC. It specifies CASRAGPSYEQYF.

The V and J genes are TRBV6-5 and TRBJ2-7; D may match TRBD1 or TRBD2 (5 bases each). Germline CDR1 and CDR2: MNHEY and SVGAGI. CDR3 size: 14 residues. Trimming stripped 2 bases from V and 1 base from J, with 9 bases between. This CDR3 reads CASSYGDGSYEQYF. The CDR3 DNA reads TGTGCCAGCAGTTACGGGGACGGATCCTACGAGCAGTACTTC.

This clonotype is a singleton in its sample. At one boundary the junction diverges from the germline segment, which might be a read error. V is TRBV11-2 and J is TRBJ1-6; the match to TRBD1 covers 8 bases. Germline V CDR1 and CDR2: SGHAT, FQNNGV. CDR3 length: 15 residues. CDR3 DNA: TGTGGCAGCAGCAAGCGACAGGGGTATAATTCACCCCTCCACTTT. This encodes CGSSKRQGYNSPLHF.

The V gene is TRBV5-6, the J gene TRBJ2-3, with D perhaps TRBD1 or TRBD2 (5 bases each). Germline CDR1 is SGHDT and CDR2 is YYEEEE. CDR3 length: 15 residues. With 2 bases removed from V and 2 bases from J, the gap between germline ends came to 12 bases. CDR3: CASSFFVGDTDTQYF. CDR3 nucleotides: TGTGCCAGCAGCTTCTTTGTGGGGGACACAGATACGCAGTATTTT.

V is TRBV5-6 and J is TRBJ2-1; TRBD2 matches 14 bases. CDR1 is SGHDT and CDR2 is YYEEEE in the germline V gene. This CDR3 spans 17 amino acids. With V trimmed by 2 bases and J by 6 bases, 7 bases remained unmatched. The CDR3 protein is CASSFPGLAGEGNEQFF. CDR3 DNA: TGTGCCAGCAGCTTCCCGGGACTAGCGGGAGAAGGCAATGAGCAGTTCTTC.

The gene calls are TRBV25-1 and TRBJ2-1; 8 bases are a match to TRBD2. The CDR3 spans 15 residues. The germline gives CDR1 MGHDK, CDR2 SYGVNS. J was trimmed by 5 bases and V by 2 bases; bases with no gene match: 5. For the CDR3, the DNA is TGTGCCAGCAGTGAAAGAGGACTAGCTAACAATGAGCAGTTCTTC. This codes for CASSERGLANNEQFF.

The table lists this clonotype with a few counts. The chain joins TRBV7-2 to TRBJ2-7; D tentatively fits TRBD1 or TRBD2 (5 bases each). CDR3 size: 14 residues. Looked up from germline, CDR1 is SGHTA and CDR2 is FQGNSA. V lost 1 base to trimming and J lost 4 bases, with 11 bases between them. CDR3 coding DNA: TGTGCCAGCAGCTTAGTTGGGACGCCTTACGAGCAGTACTTC. Translated: CASSLVGTPYEQYF.

In its sample, this clonotype was seen a few times. The chain has TRBV7-9 and TRBJ2-5; D unclear. V lost 1 base to trimming and J lost 5 bases, with 11 bases between them. The CDR3 is 14 residues long. Germline V CDR1 and CDR2: SEHNR, FQNEAQ (reference sequence). The CDR3 loop is CASSLDVRLETQYF. CDR3 nucleotide sequence: TGTGCCAGCAGCTTAGATGTAAGGTTGGAGACCCAGTACTTC.

This clonotype was counted between two and nine times. V usage is TRBV19 and J usage is TRBJ1-4; TRBD1 matches at 7 bases. Trimming at V came to 4 bases and at J to 3 bases, leaving 2 bases not matched to a gene. CDR1 LNHDA and CDR2 SQIVND come from the germline V gene (reference sequence). The CDR3 covers 14 residues. The CDR3, as DNA: TGTGCCAGTAGTACCGGACAGGCTAATGAAAAACTGTTTTTT. Translated: CASSTGQANEKLFF.

This clonotype was detected only a few times. The chain employs TRBV12-3 or TRBV12-4 and TRBJ2-5; a possible D gene is TRBD2 (5 bases). The CDR3 contains 14 residues. V lost 6 bases to trimming and J lost 5 bases, with 16 bases between them. The CDR3 region has the DNA TGTGCCAGCAGGAATTCCTGGACGGGGGAGACCCAGTACTTC. It specifies CASRNSWTGETQYF.

The chain couples TRBV7-9 to TRBJ2-7; 7 bases agree with TRBD1. There are 12 residues in the CDR3. The ends lost 6 bases at V and 5 bases at J; junction bases unmatched: 4. Germline V gives CDR1 SEHNR, CDR2 FQNEAQ (reference sequence). CDR3 DNA sequence: TGTGCCAGCAGTTACGGACAGGACGAGCAGTACTTC. This gives the protein CASSYGQDEQYF.

J is TRBJ1-6 and V is TRBV12-3 or TRBV12-4; the match to TRBD1 covers 7 bases. This CDR3 contains 14 residues. Trimming at V came to 1 base and at J to 11 bases, leaving 5 bases not matched to a gene. DNA of the CDR3: TGTGCCAGCAGTTTAGAGGGACAGAGGCCACCCCTCCACTTT. Translation gives CASSLEGQRPPLHF.

The V and J genes are TRBV6-1 and TRBJ1-2; no clear D gene. The V gene's germline CDR1 is MNHNS and CDR2 SASEGT. The CDR3 covers 8 residues. Trimming took off 6 bases at V and 9 bases at J, with 2 bases between the two ends. CDR3 coding DNA: TGTGCCAGCAGCAGCTACACCTTC. It specifies CASSSYTF.

This clonotype was seen more than once but under ten times. The rearrangement joins TRBV18 to TRBJ1-2, with TRBD1 matching over 7 bases. J gave up 7 bases and V 3 bases, and 8 bases lay outside the gene matches. This CDR3 has 14 amino acids. Per germline, CDR1 KGHSH and CDR2 LQKENI. The CDR3 nucleotides are TGTGCCAGCTCACCCGAGACAGGGTACAGTGGCTACACCTTC. Translating gives CASSPETGYSGYTF.

This clonotype was counted only a few times. The chain uses TRBV20-1 and TRBJ2-1; no reliable D call. The CDR3 contains 16 residues. From germline, CDR1 is DFQATT and CDR2 SNEGSKA (reference sequence). Trimming took 0 bases from V and 0 from J, leaving 12 bases between them. The CDR3 DNA is TGCAGTGCTAGAGATTACGTCTTTAGCTCCTACAATGAGCAGTTCTTC. Residues: CSARDYVFSSYNEQFF.

The rearrangement uses TRBV7-2 and TRBJ2-1; the D is unclear. CDR3 length: 17 residues. Germline V gene data show CDR1 as SGHTA and CDR2 as FQGNSA. V lost 1 base to trimming and J lost 1 base, with 14 bases between them. CDR3 sequence reads: CASSLGGTGRSYNEQFF. The CDR3 DNA sequence: TGTGCCAGCAGCTTAGGGGGTACTGGAAGATCCTACAATGAGCAGTTCTTC.

This clonotype appeared a few times. The rearrangement joins TRBV6-2 or TRBV6-3 to TRBJ2-7, with 12 bases identical to TRBD2. Germline CDR1 MNHEY, CDR2 SVGEGT. The V gene end was trimmed by 2 bases and the J gene end by 8 bases; junction bases not matched to a gene: 7. CDR3 size: 15 residues. CDR3 DNA: TGTGCCAGCAGTTACCCACTAGCGGGAGGAATCCAGCAGTACTTC. It is translated as CASSYPLAGGIQQYF.